This T cell receptor (beta chain) was captured in a study of T cells in Graves' hyperthyroidism and ophthalmopathy. Study at large: Prior to any treatment, at the point of initial diagnosis, peripheral blood was collected. Broader study findings: The blood repertoire included most of the expanded thyroid clonotypes above 0.001.

Newly diagnosed patients aged 18 to 65 had hyperthyroidism of under 2 months' duration. In the case of this clonotype: Its cognate antigen is unknown.

The source material, RNA transcripts, was used to amplify TCR beta CDR3 regions. Using the HTBI primer set, a first-round RT-PCR was run on the TCR CDR3. In TCRdb, the multiplex PCR reads were re-called with MiXCR into one record per CDR3 protein. Altogether nearly 600,000 distinct CDR3 sequences are present, around 14% being singletons, with the ten largest covering roughly 5.7%. With 5 bases removed from V and 5 bases from J, the gap between germline ends came to 16 bases. The length of the CDR3 is 14 residues. The germline V gene has CDR1 DFQATT and CDR2 SNEGSKA (reference sequence). This clonotype originated in a woman aged 25 to 39 with Graves' hyperthyroidism that later progressed to Graves' ophthalmopathy. Sequenced input: blood. The V call is TRBV20-1, the J call TRBJ2-1; the D is unclear. CDR3 sequence: CSAFGRIPNNEQFF. In DNA form, the CDR3 reads TGCAGTGCTTTCGGACGGATTCCAAACAATGAGCAGTTCTTC.